This TCR beta chain derives from a study of type 1 regulatory T cells. This clonotype is medium-sized in the sample. V was cut by 6 bases and J by 1 base, with 15 bases left in between. The germline CDR1 and CDR2 sequences are MNHEY and SMNVEV (reference sequence). The CDR3 covers 15 residues. TCRdb itself ran the reads through MiXCR, one entry per CDR3 protein. The table lists around 2,400 distinct CDR3 sequences, around 6.7% of them singletons. Sequenced material: CD4+ T cells, either the whole sample or a sorted fraction (not recorded which). The receptor comes from a human donor in good health. The chain carries TRBV27 and TRBJ1-2; possible D gene TRBD1, 6 bases. The CDR3 loop is CASSDTGNGNYGYTF. In nucleotides, the CDR3 is TGTGCCAGCAGCGATACAGGGAACGGTAACTATGGCTACACCTTC.